A single sample gave rise to the 12 T cell receptor beta chains below, sequenced in a study of blood T cell repertoires in COVID-19 (dated by TCRdb to about 2020). Library preparation used the immunoSEQ multiplex PCR assay. TCRdb took this table from immuneACCESS and kept in-frame rearrangements with V and J called. Such tables lack part of the clones; where checked against another copy, unresolved V genes explain under half of the gap, and the rest is unexplained. The sample contains approximately 300,000 clones, 85% to 90% of them found a single time. Approximately 4.1% of the sample rests with the top ten. What was sequenced was PBMCs or T cells enriched from blood (not recorded which). Receptors originate from a man aged 25 to 40 who had recovered from COVID-19.

The V call is TRBV20-1, the J call TRBJ2-7; 10 bases are shared with TRBD1. CDR3 length equals 14 residues. CDR1 and CDR2 (germline): DFQATT, SNEGSKA (reference sequence). The V segment lost 3 bases and the J segment 2 bases; nucleotides outside the gene matches: 4. CDR3 sequence (DNA): TGCAGTGCTAGTTTCGGACAGGGGGCCTACGAGCAGTACTTC. This translates into CSASFGQGAYEQYF.

V gene TRBV7-9 combines with J gene TRBJ2-1; possibly TRBD1 for D (5 bases). The CDR3 totals 14 residues. V was pared by 5 bases and J by 6 bases, with 14 bases between. The germline V gene has CDR1 SEHNR and CDR2 FQNEAQ (reference sequence). This CDR3 reads CASSDRDRANEQFF. The DNA for the CDR3 is TGTGCCAGCAGCGACCGCGACAGAGCCAATGAGCAGTTCTTC.

The genes are TRBV5-1 and TRBJ2-7, with TRBD2 matching over 8 bases. CDR1 is SGHRS and CDR2 is YFSETQ in the germline V gene. The V gene end was trimmed by 4 bases and the J gene end by 3 bases; junction bases not matched to a gene: 9. This CDR3 comprises 15 residues. DNA for the CDR3: TGCGCCAGCAGCCTTGGGGCTAGCGGGCTCTACGAGCAGTACTTC. It is translated as CASSLGASGLYEQYF. Full variable domain (missing parts from reference TRBV5-1 and TRBJ2-7): KAGVTQTPRYLIKTRGQQVTLSCSPISGHRSVSWYQQTPGQGLQFLFEYFSETQRNKGNFPGRFSGRQFSNSRSEMNVSTLELGDSALYLCASSLGASGLYEQYFGPGTRLTVT.

The chain carries TRBV3-1 (or the pseudogene TRBV3-2) and TRBJ2-3; 9 bases agree with TRBD2. This CDR3 comprises 16 residues. Germline V gene data show CDR1 as LGHDT and CDR2 as YNNKEL (reference sequence). The V gene end was trimmed by 1 base and the J gene end by 5 bases; junction bases not matched to a gene: 7. The CDR3 coding sequence is TGTGCCAGCAGCCAAGGTCTGCGGGGGGGCCAAGATACGCAGTATTTT. The encoded protein is CASSQGLRGGQDTQYF.

V gene TRBV7-2 combines with J gene TRBJ1-5; D remains ambiguous. The ends were cut back, 6 bases at V and 9 bases at J, with 18 bases in the middle. Germline V gene sequence: CDR1 SGHTA, CDR2 FQGNSA. This CDR3 region has 14 residues. CDR3 sequence (DNA): TGTGCCAGCAGTAAAGATTCTCAGCGGAGGCCCCAGCATTTT. Translation gives CASSKDSQRRPQHF.

The gene calls are TRBV10-1 and TRBJ2-2; D ambiguous. Trimming stripped 6 bases from V and 1 base from J, with 9 bases between. Germline CDR1 is WNHNN and CDR2 is SYGVQD (reference sequence). The CDR3 totals 14 residues. The CDR3 sequence is CASSSSGNTGELFF. The DNA for the CDR3 is TGCGCCAGCAGCTCGTCAGGGAACACCGGGGAGCTGTTTTTT.

V gene TRBV14 combines with J gene TRBJ2-7; 10 positions agree with TRBD1. The trim removed 2 bases at V and 2 bases at J, leaving 3 bases unmatched. Looked up from germline, CDR1 is SGHDN and CDR2 is FVKESK. The CDR3 runs to 15 residues. The CDR3 bases are TGTGCCAGCAGCCAATCAGGACAGGGGGCCTACGAGCAGTACTTC. Protein: CASSQSGQGAYEQYF.

This clone was picked up one time. The chain links TRBV15 to TRBJ2-1; a weak D match, TRBD2 (6 bases). The CDR3 length is 14 residues. V was clipped by 5 bases and J by 7 bases, with 15 bases between them. Germline V gives CDR1 LNHNV, CDR2 YYDKDF (reference sequence). CDR3 region: CATSDRGTRNEQFF. CDR3 nucleotide sequence: TGTGCCACCAGCGACCGGGGGACTCGGAATGAGCAGTTCTTC.

J is TRBJ2-1 and V is TRBV24-1, with D tentatively TRBD1 (6 bases). The V end lost 7 bases, the J end lost 9 bases, and 21 bases lay between the germline ends. The CDR3 spans 15 residues. Germline V gene sequence: CDR1 KGHDR, CDR2 SFDVKD. The CDR3 nucleotides are TGTGCCACCAGCACCCCCACTGACAGGACAATTGAGCAGTTCTTC. Encoded protein: CATSTPTDRTIEQFF.

This clone was counted between two and nine times. The chain uses TRBV18 and TRBJ2-7; tentatively, D is TRBD2 (5 bases). Germline loops: CDR1 KGHSH, CDR2 LQKENI. V gave up 1 base and J gave up 2 bases, with 15 bases separating them. The CDR3 extends over 16 amino acids. CDR3 protein: CASSPLSRGSAYEQYF. The DNA of the CDR3 is TGTGCCAGCTCACCACTCTCTCGGGGTTCGGCCTACGAGCAGTACTTC.

The chain recombines TRBV5-1 with TRBJ1-2; TRBD1 is a possible D gene (6 bases). Germline loops: CDR1 SGHRS, CDR2 YFSETQ. The CDR3 extends over 15 amino acids. Trimming shortened V by 5 bases and J by 6 bases, and 20 bases separated the two germline ends. The CDR3 nucleotides are TGCGCCAGCAGGCACGACGACAGGTTGGCGGATGGCTACACCTTC. Translation gives CASRHDDRLADGYTF.

Only one count was recorded for this clone. The gene calls are TRBV4-1 and TRBJ2-5; TRBD1 is a possible D gene (7 bases). Per the germline V gene, CDR1 is MGHRA and CDR2 is YSYEKL. This CDR3 is built from 15 residues. V lost 4 bases to trimming and J lost 2 bases, with 14 bases between them. For the CDR3, the DNA is TGCGCCAGCAGCCTGGAGGGGGCAAAACAAGAGACCCAGTACTTC. As protein: CASSLEGAKQETQYF.